The rows below give T cell receptor beta chains drawn from one sample of a study of human T cells and chemical hapten exposure. Using its own MiXCR run on the RACE reads, TCRdb lists one record per CDR3 protein. The sample holds a few hundred thousand distinct CDR3 sequences, approximately 7.5% seen once. The sample was whole blood, taken in connection with sensitization to the hapten diphenylcyclopropenone (DPC). Receptors were obtained from a man aged 18 to 30 with alopecia areata. Some clones in this sample may be carry-over from other donors' samples. Each CDR3 is given with its conserved first and last residue. The order of the fields is CDR3 length, V gene, J gene, clone size, D gene, CDR3 DNA, CDR3 protein. D genes are given only for firm matches. Clone size is stated in some rows and not others, as once, few, many or a class when expanded.

cdr3_length: 16; v_call: TRBV2; j_call: TRBJ2-2; clone_size: .; d_call: .; cdr3_nt: TGTGCCAGCAGTGAAGCGCAGACAGGAGGAACCGGGGAGCTGTTTTTT; cdr3_aa: CASSEAQTGGTGELFF
cdr3_length: 16; v_call: TRBV7-9; j_call: TRBJ2-1; clone_size: few; d_call: .; cdr3_nt: TGTGCCAGCAGCTTAGATCCCCCCATTTCGGGGCCTGAGCAGTTCTTC; cdr3_aa: CASSLDPPISGPEQFF
cdr3_length: 19; v_call: TRBV28; j_call: TRBJ2-7; clone_size: many; d_call: TRBD2; cdr3_nt: TGTGCCAGCAGTCCCCTTCCCCGGCGGGGGGGCGTCTCCTACTACGAGCAGTACTTC; cdr3_aa: CASSPLPRRGGVSYYEQYF
cdr3_length: 15; v_call: TRBV9; j_call: TRBJ2-2; clone_size: few; d_call: .; cdr3_nt: TGTGCCAGCAGCGCGAGGGGCTGGGGCACCGGGGAGCTGTTTTTT; cdr3_aa: CASSARGWGTGELFF
cdr3_length: 15; v_call: TRBV7-3; j_call: TRBJ1-1; clone_size: few; d_call: .; cdr3_nt: TGTGCCAGCAGCCCAAGTACGGGTTTGAACACTGAAGCTTTCTTT; cdr3_aa: CASSPSTGLNTEAFF
cdr3_length: 13; v_call: TRBV28; j_call: TRBJ2-7; clone_size: .; d_call: .; cdr3_nt: TGTGCCAGCAACGCGGCGAGCTCCTACGAGCAGTACTTC; cdr3_aa: CASNAASSYEQYF
cdr3_length: 14; v_call: TRBV5-1; j_call: TRBJ2-2; clone_size: many; d_call: .; cdr3_nt: TGCGCCAGCAGCTTGGAAGGGAGAACCGGGGAGCTGTTTTTT; cdr3_aa: CASSLEGRTGELFF
cdr3_length: 12; v_call: TRBV6-2/TRBV6-3; j_call: TRBJ2-1; clone_size: many; d_call: .; cdr3_nt: TGTGCCAGCAGTTACCCCCAGTATGAGCAGTTCTTC; cdr3_aa: CASSYPQYEQFF
cdr3_length: 14; v_call: TRBV7-2; j_call: TRBJ2-5; clone_size: few; d_call: .; cdr3_nt: TGTGCCAGCAGCTTTCGGACAAACCAAGAGACCCAGTACTTC; cdr3_aa: CASSFRTNQETQYF
cdr3_length: 15; v_call: TRBV28; j_call: TRBJ2-1; clone_size: few; d_call: TRBD1; cdr3_nt: TGTGCCAGCACAAGCTCGGGACAGACATACAATGAGCAGTTCTTC; cdr3_aa: CASTSSGQTYNEQFF
cdr3_length: 13; v_call: TRBV27; j_call: TRBJ1-4; clone_size: many; d_call: .; cdr3_nt: TGTGCCAGCAGTTTATTGGTCGGTGAAAAACTGTTTTTT; cdr3_aa: CASSLLVGEKLFF
cdr3_length: 20; v_call: TRBV6-5; j_call: TRBJ2-3; clone_size: .; d_call: TRBD2; cdr3_nt: TGTGCCAGCAGCCTCGCTGGAGCGGGGGGGCCTAGACTAAACACAGATACGCAGTATTTT; cdr3_aa: CASSLAGAGGPRLNTDTQYF
cdr3_length: 15; v_call: TRBV6-6; j_call: TRBJ2-1; clone_size: few; d_call: .; cdr3_nt: TGTGCCAGCAGTTACTCTGGACAGCGCCCAAATGAGCAGTTCTTC; cdr3_aa: CASSYSGQRPNEQFF
cdr3_length: 14; v_call: TRBV5-1; j_call: TRBJ1-5; clone_size: few; d_call: .; cdr3_nt: TGCGCCAGCAGCTTAGGGGAGCCCAATCAGCCCCAGCATTTT; cdr3_aa: CASSLGEPNQPQHF